This T cell receptor (beta chain) was identified during a study of blood T cell repertoires in COVID-19. The wider study: There were acute and convalescent COVID-19 samples, and they came from the United States, Italy and Spain.

The germline V gene has CDR1 LNHDA and CDR2 SQIVND (reference sequence). This CDR3 is built from 17 residues. V lost 3 bases and J lost 0; bases outside the gene matches: 7. Data came from immunoSEQ multiplex PCR; TCRdb stores just in-frame clones and leaves some out. The table has fewer than 150,000 clones, around 73% seen once. The sample taken for sequencing was peripheral blood. The source is a man in his sixties who had recovered from COVID-19. J is TRBJ1-5 and V is TRBV19; 8 positions agree with TRBD1. CDR3 DNA: TGTGCCAGTAGTATCCGCAGGGACAGGTTTAGCAATCAGCCCCAGCATTTT. It codes for CASSIRRDRFSNQPQHF.